This T cell receptor (beta chain) was found in a study of blood T cell repertoires in COVID-19. Germline V lookup: CDR1 MNHEY, CDR2 SMNVEV (reference sequence). The CDR3 is 15 amino acids. V was shortened by 6 bases and J by 2 bases, with 15 bases between the two germline ends. Using immunoSEQ multiplex PCR, the repertoire was profiled, and TCRdb retains in-frame clones only, with some absent. The table has under 200,000 clones, roughly 80% seen once. This clone was observed a single time. The sequencing sample was made of peripheral blood. The chain uses TRBV27 and TRBJ2-3; a weak D match, TRBD1 (6 bases). The sequence came from a man aged 55-75 years with active or convalescent COVID-19. CDR3 in amino acids: CASRPGHALTDTQYF. The DNA of the CDR3 is TGTGCCAGCAGGCCGGGACACGCTCTCACAGATACGCAGTATTTT.